The 32 T cell receptor beta chains below all came from one sample that was sequenced in a study of Graves' ophthalmopathy and Graves' hyperthyroidism. CDR3 regions of TCR beta were amplified from RNA transcripts. HTBI primers primed a first-round RT-PCR, and a second-round multiplex PCR followed. TCRdb analysed the multiplex PCR reads with MiXCR anew, one entry per CDR3 protein. The table shows some 750,000 distinct CDR3 sequences, with 40% occurring only once. Source material: peripheral blood. The receptors here all came from an adult man with Graves' ophthalmopathy.

The chain recombines TRBV19 with TRBJ1-2; D is uncertain. This CDR3 has 13 residues. V lost 0 bases to trimming and J lost 7 bases, with 9 bases between them. Germline CDR1 is LNHDA and CDR2 is SQIVND (reference sequence). The CDR3 here is CASSIDPGGGYTF. CDR3 in DNA: TGTGCCAGTAGTATAGACCCAGGAGGTGGCTACACCTTC.

The sample holds one count of this clonotype. The chain joins TRBV7-9 to TRBJ2-5, with D uncertain. There are 13 residues in the CDR3. Germline V gives CDR1 SEHNR, CDR2 FQNEAQ (reference sequence). V dropped 6 bases and J dropped 4 bases, with 12 bases sitting between them. CDR3 sequence (DNA): TGTGCCAGCAGTGAAACCCAACGAGAGACCCAGTACTTC. Its protein is CASSETQRETQYF.

The sample holds a few counts of this clonotype. This chain links TRBV9 with TRBJ1-2, with D possibly TRBD1 on 5 matching bases. Per germline, CDR1 SGDLS and CDR2 YYNGEE. Between the trimmed V and J ends, which lost 7 bases and 6 bases, there was a span of 16 bases. The CDR3 consists of 13 residues. The DNA of the CDR3 is TGTGCCAGCCATCCCGGAACAGGTCATGGCTACACCTTC. Translation gives CASHPGTGHGYTF.

This clonotype was counted ten times or more. The chain employs TRBV7-2 and TRBJ2-5, with 8 bases lining up with TRBD2. The V and J ends lost 3 bases and 5 bases, in that order; junction bases with no gene match: 8. This CDR3 contains 15 residues. Per germline, CDR1 SGHTA and CDR2 FQGNSA. The CDR3 sequence is CASSLEAGVVETQYF. The CDR3 DNA follows: TGTGCCAGCAGCTTGGAAGCGGGAGTTGTGGAGACCCAGTACTTC.

The CDR3 spells CASSLVDREPEQYF. In nucleotides, the CDR3 is TGTGCCAGCAGCTTAGTGGACAGGGAACCCGAGCAGTACTTC. This rearrangement joins TRBV7-6 to TRBJ2-7; 8 bases fit TRBD1. Germline V gives CDR1 SGHVS, CDR2 FNYEAQ. The V and J ends lost 1 base and 6 bases, in that order; junction bases with no gene match: 5. The length of the CDR3 is 14 residues.

This rearrangement joins TRBV14 to TRBJ2-7, with 9 bases matching TRBD1. The V segment lost 4 bases and the J segment 9 bases; nucleotides outside the gene matches: 13. This CDR3 comprises 15 residues. CDR1 is SGHDN and CDR2 is FVKESK in the germline V gene. CDR3 DNA sequence: TGTGCCAGCAGCCCCCGGGACAGGGTAATTGGCCGGCAGTACTTC. Protein product: CASSPRDRVIGRQYF.

Ten or more counts support this clonotype. The rearrangement joins TRBV12-3 or TRBV12-4 to TRBJ2-7; possible D gene TRBD1, 6 bases. The V and J ends lost 6 bases and 0 bases respectively, with 15 bases between them. CDR3 length: 15 amino acids. The chain's CDR3 is CASSADSISSYEQYF. CDR3 DNA sequence: TGTGCCAGCAGCGCGGACAGCATCAGCTCCTACGAGCAGTACTTC.

This clonotype appeared a single time. The V call is TRBV11-2, the J call TRBJ1-4; D possibly corresponds to TRBD1 (6 bases). Trimming left V 5 bases short and J 7 bases short, with 17 bases between. This CDR3 spans 15 amino acids. CDR1 is SGHAT and CDR2 is FQNNGV in the germline V gene. The CDR3 region is CASSHQGSEGEKLFF. The CDR3 DNA sequence: TGTGCCAGCAGCCACCAGGGGAGTGAGGGTGAAAAACTGTTTTTT.

This rearrangement joins TRBV7-9 to TRBJ2-5; 8 bases map to TRBD1. Germline CDR1 is SEHNR and CDR2 is FQNEAQ (reference sequence). J lost 4 bases, V lost 4 bases, and 5 bases had no gene match. CDR3 length equals 14 residues. The DNA of the CDR3 is TGTGCCAGCAGCTGGGACAGGCGCCTAGAGACCCAGTACTTC. It encodes CASSWDRRLETQYF.

This chain joins TRBV2 and TRBJ2-6; tentatively, D is TRBD2 (5 bases). The V gene lost 6 bases and the J gene lost 2 bases, with 8 bases spanning the gap. The CDR3 totals 14 residues. Germline V gene lookup returns CDR1 SNHLY and CDR2 FYNNEI. The CDR3 here is CASRDGAGANVLTF. In DNA form, the CDR3 reads TGTGCCAGCAGAGACGGGGCTGGGGCCAACGTCCTGACTTTC.

For the CDR3, the DNA is TGTGCCAGCAGCTTGGAGGGCACAGATACGCAGTATTTT. It yields the protein CASSLEGTDTQYF. The genes are TRBV7-6 and TRBJ2-3; D might be TRBD2 (5 bases). This CDR3 is 13 amino acids long. The V gene lost 3 bases and the J gene lost 1 base, with 5 bases spanning the gap. From germline, CDR1 is SGHVS and CDR2 FNYEAQ. The variable domain in full, with the rest retrieved from reference TRBV7-6 and TRBJ2-3, is GAGVSQSPRYKVTKRGQDVALRCDPISGHVSLYWYRQALGQGPEFLTYFNYEAQQDKSGLPNDRFSAERPEGSISTLTIQRTEQRDSAMYRCASSLEGTDTQYFGPGTRLTVL.

This chain uses TRBV25-1 with TRBJ2-5; 8 bases are shared with TRBD1. Germline V gene data show CDR1 as MGHDK and CDR2 as SYGVNS. The length of the CDR3 is 15 residues. The J segment lost 4 bases and the V segment lost 5 bases, leaving 9 bases of the junction unmatched. CDR3 sequence: CASSSDREAGETQYF. CDR3 DNA: TGTGCCAGCAGTTCGGACAGGGAGGCCGGAGAGACCCAGTACTTC.

The gene calls are TRBV20-1 and TRBJ2-5; D unclear. CDR1 is DFQATT, CDR2 SNEGSKA, per germline (reference sequence). The CDR3 contains 10 residues. V was cut by 2 bases and J by 10 bases, with 8 bases left in between. The CDR3: CSARPRIQYF. As DNA, the CDR3 is TGCAGTGCTAGACCGAGAATCCAGTACTTC.

This chain links TRBV2 with TRBJ2-2; TRBD1 matches 9 bases. Unmatched junction bases numbered 2, after V lost 6 bases and J lost 6 bases. This CDR3 contains 13 residues. Per the germline V gene, CDR1 is SNHLY and CDR2 is FYNNEI. The CDR3 region has the DNA TGTGCCAGCAGGGACAGGGGTTCCGGGGAGCTGTTTTTT. Translating it yields CASRDRGSGELFF. Using reference TRBV2 and TRBJ2-2 for the parts outside the CDR3, the full variable domain is EPEVTQTPSHQVTQMGQEVILRCVPISNHLYFYWYRQILGQKVEFLVSFYNNEISEKSEIFDDQFSVERPDGSNFTLKIRSTKLEDSAMYFCASRDRGSGELFFGEGSRLTVL.

V and J are TRBV20-1 and TRBJ1-1; no clear D gene. V was shortened by 0 bases and J by 3 bases, with 11 bases between the two germline ends. Germline lookup yields CDR1 DFQATT and CDR2 SNEGSKA (reference sequence). The CDR3 totals 14 residues. In nucleotides, the CDR3 is TGCAGTGCTAGAGAGTTTGTAGTAGACACTGAAGCTTTCTTT. Translating gives CSAREFVVDTEAFF.

Of note for this clonotype: The junction does not match germline at one end; this may be a read error. This chain joins TRBV7-2 and TRBJ2-7; 10 bases map to TRBD2. The CDR3 sequence is 15 residues long. Germline V gives CDR1 SGHTA, CDR2 FQGNSA. CDR3: CASSPRTSGTYEQHF. In nucleotides, the CDR3 is TGTGCCAGCAGCCCCCGGACTAGCGGCACCTACGAGCAGCACTTC. The full variable domain, completed using reference TRBV7-2 and TRBJ2-7, is GAGVSQSPSNKVTEKGKDVELRCDPISGHTALYWYRQSLGQGLEFLIYFQGNSAPDKSGLPSDRFSAERTGGSVSTLTIQRTQQEDSAVYLCASSPRTSGTYEQHFGPGTRLTVT.

The J gene is TRBJ1-2, the V gene TRBV20-1; D unresolved. The CDR3 is 15 residues long. Trimming pared 0 bases from V and 0 bases from J, leaving 11 bases between. Germline CDR1 is DFQATT and CDR2 is SNEGSKA (reference sequence). CDR3 loop: CSARDPRTSNYGYTF. The CDR3 DNA follows: TGCAGTGCTAGAGATCCGAGGACCTCTAACTATGGCTACACCTTC.

The chain recombines TRBV19 with TRBJ1-6; 8 bases are a match to TRBD1. CDR1 is LNHDA and CDR2 is SQIVND in the germline V gene (reference sequence). The CDR3 spans 16 residues. After removal of 2 bases from V and 10 bases from J, the junction contained 10 bases not matched to a gene. CDR3 in amino acids: CASSILGRQGKSPLHF. The CDR3 coding sequence is TGTGCCAGTAGTATATTGGGGCGACAGGGGAAGTCACCCCTCCACTTT.

This clonotype was found a few times. The V call is TRBV7-2, the J call TRBJ2-7, with D possibly being TRBD1 (6 bases). The CDR3 consists of 13 residues. Germline values: CDR1 SGHTA, CDR2 FQGNSA. V lost 5 bases, J lost 5 bases, and 13 bases lay in between. The CDR3: CASSRYRDNEQYF. The CDR3 DNA is TGTGCCAGCAGCCGATACAGGGATAACGAGCAGTACTTC. Based on the CDR3 plus reference TRBV7-2 and TRBJ2-7, the full variable domain is GAGVSQSPSNKVTEKGKDVELRCDPISGHTALYWYRQSLGQGLEFLIYFQGNSAPDKSGLPSDRFSAERTGGSVSTLTIQRTQQEDSAVYLCASSRYRDNEQYFGPGTRLTVT.

The chain couples TRBV25-1 to TRBJ2-2, with 7 positions matching TRBD1. Germline CDR1 reads MGHDK; CDR2 reads SYGVNS. With 5 bases clipped from V and 3 bases from J, the junction kept 6 bases outside the gene matches. The CDR3 has 15 amino acids. The CDR3 loop reads CASSLTTGDTGELFF. In DNA form, the CDR3 reads TGTGCCAGCAGTTTAACTACAGGGGACACCGGGGAGCTGTTTTTT. The entire variable domain, with the rest obtained from reference TRBV25-1 and TRBJ2-2, is as follows: EADIYQTPRYLVIGTGKKITLECSQTMGHDKMYWYQQDPGMELHLIHYSYGVNSTEKGDLSSESTVSRIRTEHFPLTLESARPSHTSQYLCASSLTTGDTGELFFGEGSRLTVL.

This clonotype was seen ten or more times. The V gene is TRBV2, the J gene TRBJ1-1; D is unclear. This CDR3 is 14 amino acids long. Germline V gene data show CDR1 as SNHLY and CDR2 as FYNNEI. The V and J ends lost 1 base and 3 bases respectively, with 9 bases between them. The CDR3 sequence: CASSEGRAYTEAFF. The CDR3 nucleotides are TGTGCCAGCAGTGAAGGTCGGGCGTACACTGAAGCTTTCTTT.

Concerning this clonotype itself: A much more abundant neighbour one base away suggests this may be a read error. For the CDR3, the DNA is TGTGCCAGTAGTATCTCTGGGTTGATGAGCACTGAAGCTTTCTTT. It specifies CASSISGLMSTEAFF. The V and J genes are TRBV19 and TRBJ1-1; D not resolved. The CDR3 totals 15 residues. Trimming removed 3 bases at V and 4 bases at J, with 15 bases between. Germline V lookup: CDR1 LNHDA, CDR2 SQIVND (reference sequence).

In its sample, this clonotype was seen once. Since a much larger clone is just one base distant, this may be a read error. V usage is TRBV6-1 and J usage is TRBJ1-2; D is ambiguous. V lost 3 bases and J lost 10, with 0 bases in between. Germline values: CDR1 MNHNS, CDR2 SASEGT. The CDR3 length is 8 residues. The CDR3 region is CASSDYTF. DNA of the CDR3: TGTGCCAGCAGTGACTACACCTTC.

This clonotype was seen more than once but under ten times. The chain couples TRBV6-5 to TRBJ2-5; possibly TRBD1 for D (6 bases). Germline CDR1 and CDR2: MNHEY and SVGAGI. The CDR3 runs 13 residues. V gave up 5 bases and J gave up 4 bases, with 11 bases separating them. CDR3 sequence reads: CASSKNRAETQYF. DNA for the CDR3: TGTGCCAGCAGTAAAAACAGGGCAGAGACCCAGTACTTC.

CDR3 sequence reads: CASSSKLVAETQYF. CDR3 nucleotide sequence: TGTGCCAGCAGCTCGAAATTAGTCGCGGAGACCCAGTACTTC. V gene TRBV7-2 combines with J gene TRBJ2-5; no clear D gene. V was shortened by 4 bases and J by 5 bases, with 14 bases between the two germline ends. Germline V lookup: CDR1 SGHTA, CDR2 FQGNSA. This CDR3 spans 14 amino acids.

The rearrangement links TRBV28 to TRBJ2-7; a possible D gene is TRBD2 (5 bases). V was pared by 7 bases and J by 5 bases, with 15 bases between. The germline CDR1 and CDR2 sequences are MDHEN and SYDVKM. This CDR3 spans 13 amino acids. The DNA for the CDR3 is TGTGCCAGCATGGAGGTTCTTTCTAACGAGCAGTACTTC. Amino acids: CASMEVLSNEQYF.

This clonotype was recorded a few times. V is TRBV4-2 and J is TRBJ1-1; D possibly corresponds to TRBD1 (5 bases). V lost 2 bases, J lost 0 bases, and 10 bases lay in between. The CDR3 runs to 15 residues. CDR1 is LGHNA and CDR2 is YNFKEQ in the germline V gene. The CDR3 loop reads CASSQKRGMNTEAFF. The CDR3 DNA reads as TGTGCCAGCAGCCAAAAAAGGGGTATGAACACTGAAGCTTTCTTT.

This chain connects TRBV25-1 to TRBJ1-2, with D possibly TRBD1 on 6 matching bases. V lost 2 bases, J lost 4 bases, and 14 bases lay in between. This CDR3 comprises 15 residues. The germline CDR1 and CDR2 sequences are MGHDK and SYGVNS. CDR3 loop: CASSEVSGQSYGYTF. The CDR3 coding sequence is TGTGCCAGCAGTGAAGTTTCTGGACAGAGCTATGGCTACACCTTC.

This clonotype appeared once. The V and J genes are TRBV6-5 and TRBJ2-5; 9 bases are shared with TRBD2. CDR3 length: 17 amino acids. Germline trimming cut 5 bases from V and 1 base from J; bases unmatched to any gene: 11. Germline CDR1 and CDR2: MNHEY and SVGAGI. The CDR3 DNA is TGTGCCAGCAGTATCCCAGGAGGCGGGAGGGCCCAAGAGACCCAGTACTTC. Protein product: CASSIPGGGRAQETQYF.

This clonotype came up a few times. The chain couples TRBV7-9 to TRBJ2-7; D not certain. CDR3 length equals 14 residues. Trimming removed 4 bases from V and 4 bases from J, with 14 bases in between. Germline loops: CDR1 SEHNR, CDR2 FQNEAQ (reference sequence). Here the CDR3 reads CASSSILDGYEQYF. The CDR3 DNA is TGTGCCAGCAGCTCGATATTGGACGGGTACGAGCAGTACTTC.

This clonotype has a handful of counts. This sequence joins TRBV7-9 and TRBJ1-3, with no clear D. Germline-derived CDR1 and CDR2 are SEHNR and FQNEAQ (reference sequence). Trimming shortened V by 5 bases and J by 0 bases, and 14 bases separated the two germline ends. The CDR3 spans 16 residues. In DNA, the CDR3 is TGTGCCAGCAGCCCACTTGTATTAAGCTCTGGAAACACCATATATTTT. It specifies CASSPLVLSSGNTIYF. Combining the CDR3 with reference TRBV7-9 and TRBJ1-3 gives the whole variable domain DTGVSQNPRHKITKRGQNVTFRCDPISEHNRLYWYRQTLGQGPEFLTYFQNEAQLEKSRLLSDRFSAERPKGSFSTLEIQRTEQGDSAMYLCASSPLVLSSGNTIYFGEGSWLTVV.

The rearrangement joins TRBV15 to TRBJ1-2, with 7 positions matching TRBD1. V lost 4 bases and J lost 4; bases outside the gene matches: 6. This CDR3 is built from 14 residues. The V gene's germline CDR1 is LNHNV and CDR2 YYDKDF (reference sequence). CDR3 DNA: TGTGCCACCAGCACCCTTGGGACAGCCTATGGCTACACCTTC. Translation gives CATSTLGTAYGYTF.